The next 11 T cell receptor beta chains were all read from a single sample in a study of blood T cell repertoires in COVID-19. Clones were read by immunoSEQ multiplex PCR, and TCRdb kept only the in-frame ones, dropping some. This table has about 42,000 clones, about 88% appearing once. Sequencing was performed on peripheral blood. The receptors shown here come from a human donor in a cohort sampled during active COVID-19.

The rearrangement uses TRBV3-1 (or the pseudogene TRBV3-2) and TRBJ1-2; 9 bases agree with TRBD1. This CDR3 contains 13 residues. The germline V gene encodes CDR1 LGHDT and CDR2 YNNKEL (reference sequence). V gave up 5 bases and J gave up 14 bases; unmatched junction bases: 12. DNA of the CDR3: TGTGCCAGCAGCAGAGGACAGGGGAGCCGGGTGACCTTC. The encoded protein is CASSRGQGSRVTF.

The chain joins TRBV6-5 to TRBJ2-5; D perhaps matches TRBD2 (6 bases). There are 15 residues in the CDR3. Trimming cost V 0 bases and J 10 bases, with 18 bases left between them. The germline CDR1 and CDR2 sequences are MNHEY and SVGAGI. The CDR3 sequence: CASSYSPGTSQGQYF. CDR3 coding DNA: TGTGCCAGCAGTTACTCTCCTGGGACTTCTCAGGGCCAGTACTTC.

The gene calls are TRBV4-1 and TRBJ1-5, with 7 bases aligning to TRBD1. The V gene end was trimmed by 4 bases and the J gene end by 4 bases; junction bases not matched to a gene: 10. The CDR3 covers 16 residues. Per the germline V gene, CDR1 is MGHRA and CDR2 is YSYEKL. This CDR3 reads CASSRVQGERNQPQHF. CDR3 DNA sequence: TGCGCCAGCAGCCGAGTGCAGGGGGAGAGGAATCAGCCCCAGCATTTT.

The genes are TRBV5-6 and TRBJ1-1, with 8 nucleotides matching TRBD1. CDR1 and CDR2 (germline): SGHDT, YYEEEE. With V trimmed by 3 bases and J by 5 bases, 6 bases remained unmatched. The CDR3 has 14 amino acids. DNA of the CDR3: TGTGCCAGCAGCTCCAGGACAGGGATGACTGAAGCTTTCTTT. Residues: CASSSRTGMTEAFF.

Note on this clone: Mismatch with germline at one junction end may stem from a read error. This rearrangement joins TRBV29-1 to TRBJ2-7, with TRBD1 identical over 9 bases. There are 13 residues in the CDR3. Per germline, CDR1 SQVTM and CDR2 ANQGSEA. CDR3 protein: CSVGDRATYAQYF. The CDR3 coding sequence is TGCAGCGTTGGGGACAGGGCAACCTACGCGCAGTACTTC.

This clone appeared a single time. This chain uses TRBV21-1 with TRBJ1-5; no DNA check was done on the table's D call, TRBD1. TRBV21-1 is designated a pseudogene. The CDR3 covers 16 residues. CDR3 in DNA: TGTGCCAGCAGCGCACGACAGACAGTTAGCAATCAGCCCCAGCATTTT. Translation gives CASSARQTVSNQPQHF.

The rearrangement joins TRBV5-1 to TRBJ1-6; a weak D match, TRBD1 (5 bases). Per germline, CDR1 SGHRS and CDR2 YFSETQ. The CDR3 has 15 amino acids. The V end was cut by 4 bases, the J end by 8 bases, with 16 bases between. CDR3 amino acids: CASSPGTGTHSPLHF. CDR3 in DNA: TGCGCCAGCAGCCCCGGCACAGGTACCCATTCACCCCTCCACTTT. Variable domain in full (rest from reference TRBV5-1 and TRBJ1-6): KAGVTQTPRYLIKTRGQQVTLSCSPISGHRSVSWYQQTPGQGLQFLFEYFSETQRNKGNFPGRFSGRQFSNSRSEMNVSTLELGDSALYLCASSPGTGTHSPLHFGNGTRLTVT.

The chain employs TRBV10-3 and TRBJ2-1; D is uncertain. Germline V gives CDR1 ENHRY, CDR2 SYGVKD. The CDR3 has 12 residues. Trimming took 2 bases from V and 6 from J, leaving 5 bases between them. CDR3 nucleotide sequence: TGTGCCATCAGTGAGGGCATCAATGAGCAGTTCTTC. The encoded protein is CAISEGINEQFF.

The chain is built from TRBV4-1 and TRBJ1-4; D remains ambiguous. CDR3 length equals 12 residues. Trimming took 8 bases from V and 8 from J, leaving 12 bases between them. Germline CDR1 is MGHRA and CDR2 is YSYEKL. The CDR3 loop is CASSAIQEKLFF. CDR3 nucleotide sequence: TGCGCCAGCTCTGCCATACAAGAAAAACTGTTTTTT.

This clone showed up just once. V usage is TRBV25-1 and J usage is TRBJ2-5; 8 bases fit TRBD1. Germline-derived CDR1 and CDR2 are MGHDK and SYGVNS. Unmatched junction bases numbered 15, after V lost 4 bases and J lost 5 bases. CDR3 size: 17 residues. The CDR3 region is CASSAGQGTNRAETQYF. Here the CDR3 DNA reads TGTGCCAGCAGTGCCGGACAGGGTACGAACCGGGCGGAGACCCAGTACTTC.

This rearrangement joins TRBV28 to TRBJ2-5; 8 bases are a match to TRBD2. Germline values: CDR1 MDHEN, CDR2 SYDVKM. The CDR3 loop spans 16 amino acids. V lost 8 bases to trimming and J lost 5 bases; unmatched junction nucleotides: 16. The CDR3 region has the DNA TGTGCCAGCCTGCACCGAGGGGGACTAGGGGCGGAGACCCAGTACTTC. Translating gives CASLHRGGLGAETQYF.